A selection of T cell receptor beta chains follows, all from one sample in a study of control samples from healthy donors and cancer patients. Sequencing used immunoSEQ multiplex PCR; TCRdb keeps in-frame clones, though not all of them. This sample has some 95,000 clones, with around nine tenths found just once. Sequenced: blood. All receptors derive from a human donor in good health. The donor label of this sample is uncertain. CDR3s include the opening cysteine and the closing phenylalanine or tryptophan. The D gene is left open where the match is weak.

d_call,v_call,j_call,cdr3_aa
NA,TRBV27,TRBJ2-6,CASSLVGSGANVLTF
NA,TRBV9,TRBJ1-2,CASSGRRVGYTF
TRBD1,TRBV7-9,TRBJ2-3,CASSFRGRADTQYF
NA,TRBV7-3,TRBJ2-1,CASSLTGGRISGSYNEQFF
TRBD2,TRBV3-1/TRBV3-2,TRBJ2-1,CASSPGQAGGPYEQFF
TRBD1,TRBV19,TRBJ1-6,CATSTGDRGDSPLHF
NA,TRBV9,TRBJ1-6,CASSVTGFDSPLHF
NA,TRBV2,TRBJ2-3,CASSVDTDTQYF
NA,TRBV2,TRBJ2-1,CASSEIEGIYNEQFF
NA,TRBV5-3,TRBJ2-2,CARSVGDTGSNTGELFF